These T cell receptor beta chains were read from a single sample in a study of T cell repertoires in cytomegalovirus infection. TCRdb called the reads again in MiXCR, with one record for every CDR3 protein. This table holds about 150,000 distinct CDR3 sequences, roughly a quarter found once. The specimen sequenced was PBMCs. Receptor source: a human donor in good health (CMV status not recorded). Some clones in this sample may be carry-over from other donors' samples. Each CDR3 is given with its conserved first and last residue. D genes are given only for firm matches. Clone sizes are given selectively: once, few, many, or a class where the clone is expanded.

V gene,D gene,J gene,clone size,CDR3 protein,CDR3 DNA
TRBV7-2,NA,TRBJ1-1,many,CASSLKGMMNTEAFF,TGTGCCAGCAGCCTAAAGGGGATGATGAACACTGAAGCTTTCTTT
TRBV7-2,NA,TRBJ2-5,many,CASSLWQGGETQYF,TGTGCCAGCAGCTTATGGCAGGGGGGCGAGACCCAGTACTTC
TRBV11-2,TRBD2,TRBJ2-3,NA,CASSSQSSGRVDTQYF,TGTGCCAGCAGCTCCCAATCTAGCGGGAGGGTAGATACGCAGTATTTT
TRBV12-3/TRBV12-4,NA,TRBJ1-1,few,CASTKGGNTEAFF,TGTGCCAGCACCAAGGGGGGGAACACTGAAGCTTTCTTT
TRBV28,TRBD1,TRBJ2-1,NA,CASKKGQGTSRNEQFF,TGTGCCAGCAAAAAGGGACAGGGAACCTCCCGGAATGAGCAGTTCTTC
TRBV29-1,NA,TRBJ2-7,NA,CSVELSGLSYEQYF,TGCAGCGTTGAATTAAGCGGCCTCTCCTACGAGCAGTACTTC
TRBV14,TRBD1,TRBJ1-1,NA,CASSQGLGQGATEAFF,TGTGCCAGCAGCCAGGGGCTAGGCCAGGGGGCTACTGAAGCTTTCTTT
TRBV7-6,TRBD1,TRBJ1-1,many,CASSPRQGVNTEAFF,TGTGCCAGCAGCCCCAGACAGGGGGTGAACACTGAAGCTTTCTTT
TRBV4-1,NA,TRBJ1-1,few,CASSQGYGGGYTEAFF,TGCGCCAGCAGCCAAGGATACGGGGGCGGGTACACTGAAGCTTTCTTT
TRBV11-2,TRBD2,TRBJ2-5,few,CASSLVDDSSSGSKTQYF,TGTGCCAGCAGCTTAGTAGACGATTCGTCCAGCGGGAGTAAGACCCAGTACTTC
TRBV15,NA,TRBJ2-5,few,CATSRVGILNPRETQYF,TGTGCCACCAGCAGAGTTGGCATCTTGAACCCCAGAGAGACCCAGTACTTC
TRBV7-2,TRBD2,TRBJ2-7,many,CASSYTGPTSGRALRYEQYF,TGTGCCAGCAGCTACACAGGTCCAACTAGCGGGAGGGCGTTACGCTACGAGCAGTACTTC
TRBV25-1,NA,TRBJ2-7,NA,CASSTRGTHQQYF,TGTGCCAGCAGTACCCGGGGGACGCACCAGCAGTACTTC
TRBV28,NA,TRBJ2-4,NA,CASTRTPPGNIQYF,TGTGCCAGCACTCGGACACCCCCAGGAAACATTCAGTACTTC
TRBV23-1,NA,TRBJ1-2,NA,CASSQSIADYGYTF,TGCGCCAGCAGCCAGTCAATCGCGGACTATGGCTACACCTTC
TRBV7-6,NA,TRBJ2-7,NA,CASSSLIAPFYEQYF,TGTGCCAGCAGTTCCTTAATAGCACCTTTCTACGAGCAGTACTTC
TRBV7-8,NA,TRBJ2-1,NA,CASRSGVGEQFF,TGTGCCAGCCGCTCAGGCGTAGGGGAGCAGTTCTTC
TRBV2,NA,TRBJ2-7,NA,CASSPSRGQYF,TGTGCCAGCAGCCCCAGCCGGGGGCAGTACTTC
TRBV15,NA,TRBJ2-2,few,CATSRDMAPGELFF,TGTGCCACCAGCAGAGATATGGCGCCCGGGGAGCTGTTTTTT
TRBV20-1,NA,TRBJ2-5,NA,CSARDDPGLKETQYF,TGCAGTGCTAGAGATGATCCAGGACTAAAGGAGACCCAGTACTTC
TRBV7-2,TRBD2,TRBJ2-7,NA,CASSPGTSSYEQYF,TGTGCCAGCAGCCCCGGGACTAGCTCCTACGAGCAGTACTTC
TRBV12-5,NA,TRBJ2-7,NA,CASGLDQLVPPYEQYF,TGTGCTAGTGGTTTGGACCAGCTGGTCCCTCCCTACGAGCAGTACTTC
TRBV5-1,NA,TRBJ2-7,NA,CASSLAGAGGSSYEQYF,TGCGCCAGCAGCTTGGCCGGGGCGGGTGGCAGCTCCTACGAGCAGTACTTC
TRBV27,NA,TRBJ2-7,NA,CASSLGEVPGSHEQYF,TGTGCCAGCAGTTTAGGAGAGGTACCGGGTTCCCACGAGCAGTACTTC
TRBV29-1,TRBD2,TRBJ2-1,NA,CSVGLAGHYNEQFF,TGCAGCGTTGGTCTAGCGGGACACTACAATGAGCAGTTCTTC
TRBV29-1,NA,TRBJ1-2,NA,CSVILAGRGGYTF,TGCAGCGTGATCCTGGCGGGAAGGGGAGGCTACACCTTC
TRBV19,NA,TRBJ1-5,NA,CASSIPPETGIKDQPQHF,TGTGCCAGTAGTATACCACCCGAGACAGGAATTAAAGATCAGCCCCAGCATTTT
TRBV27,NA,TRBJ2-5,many,CASSLVGGRETQYF,TGTGCCAGCAGTCTAGTCGGGGGCCGGGAGACCCAGTACTTC
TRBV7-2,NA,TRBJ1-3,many,CASSLDYSGNTIYF,TGTGCCAGCAGCTTAGACTACTCTGGAAACACCATATATTTT
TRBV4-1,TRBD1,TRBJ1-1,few,CASSQDGTGRSTEAFF,TGCGCCAGCAGCCAAGATGGGACAGGGAGGAGCACTGAAGCTTTCTTT
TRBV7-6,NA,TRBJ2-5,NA,CASSSGPGRYF,TGTGCCAGCAGCTCTGGCCCGGGAAGGTACTTC
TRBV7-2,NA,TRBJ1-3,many,CASSPGGTGNTIYF,TGTGCCAGCAGCCCGGGGGGAACTGGAAACACCATATATTTT
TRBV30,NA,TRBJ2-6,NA,CAWSATRSGANVLTF,TGTGCCTGGAGTGCCACGAGATCTGGGGCCAACGTCCTGACTTTC
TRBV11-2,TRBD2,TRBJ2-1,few,CASSLALLAAYNEQFF,TGTGCCAGCAGCTTAGCCCTTCTAGCGGCCTACAATGAGCAGTTCTTC
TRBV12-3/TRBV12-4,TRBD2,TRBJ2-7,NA,CASSLTSGSFRF,TGTGCCAGCAGTTTAACTAGCGGGAGTTTTCGCTTC
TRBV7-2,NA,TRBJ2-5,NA,CASSLATGMPIRETQYF,TGTGCCAGTAGCTTAGCGACAGGAATGCCCATTCGCGAGACCCAGTACTTC
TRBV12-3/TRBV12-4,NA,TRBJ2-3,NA,CASSFERSTDTQYF,TGTGCCAGCAGTTTCGAACGGAGCACAGATACGCAGTATTTT
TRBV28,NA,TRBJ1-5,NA,CASRAGATSNQPQHF,TGTGCCAGCAGGGCAGGGGCCACTAGCAATCAGCCCCAGCATTTT
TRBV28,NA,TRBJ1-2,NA,CASSWDNGVGYTF,TGTGCCAGCAGCTGGGACAATGGGGTCGGCTACACCTTC
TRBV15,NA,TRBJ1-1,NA,CATSREDNTEAFF,TGTGCCACCAGCAGAGAGGACAACACTGAAGCTTTCTTT
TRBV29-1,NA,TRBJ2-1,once,CSVEGTNGRTDEQFF,TGCAGCGTTGAAGGTACAAACGGGAGAACGGATGAGCAGTTCTTC
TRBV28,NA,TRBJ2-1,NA,CASSLQRLGTDEQFF,TGTGCCAGCAGCCTACAACGTCTTGGGACCGATGAGCAGTTCTTC
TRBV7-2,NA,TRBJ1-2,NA,CASSTKSGYGYTF,TGTGCCAGCAGCACAAAATCGGGGTATGGCTACACCTTC
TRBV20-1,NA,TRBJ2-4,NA,CSARPAGNIQYF,TGCAGTGCTAGGCCAGCAGGAAACATTCAGTACTTC